One sample yielded the 16 T cell receptor beta chains listed below, sequenced in a study of identical twins. MiXCR, applied by TCRdb to the 5' RACE reads, yields one record per CDR3 protein. The data contain around 1.7 million distinct CDR3 sequences, less than 35% of them seen just once; the ten biggest clones take up 0.27%. The sample was cord blood. These receptors came from a newborn girl in good health.

Only a few counts were recorded for this clonotype. A much more abundant neighbour one base away suggests this may be a read error. The V gene is TRBV3-1, the J gene TRBJ2-4; the match to TRBD1 covers 7 bases. The assigned J gene may be wrong: the sequence end matches TRBJ2-7 better. CDR1 is LGHDT and CDR2 is YNNKEL in the germline V gene (reference sequence). The CDR3 consists of 13 residues. The DNA of the CDR3 is TGTGCCAGCAGCCATGGGACAGCCTACGAGCAGTACTTC. The encoded protein is CASSHGTAYEQYF.

V is TRBV11-2 and J is TRBJ1-1, with TRBD1 matching over 8 bases. With 5 bases clipped from V and 4 bases from J, the junction kept 6 bases outside the gene matches. This CDR3 has 14 amino acids. From germline, CDR1 is SGHAT and CDR2 FQNNGV. CDR3 nucleotides: TGTGCCAGCAGCGGGGGACAGGACGGCACTGAAGCTTTCTTT. Amino acids: CASSGGQDGTEAFF.

The rearrangement joins TRBV2 to TRBJ2-7; 9 nucleotides agree with TRBD2. The CDR3 runs 14 residues. Germline assignment: CDR1 SNHLY and CDR2 FYNNEI. V gave up 7 bases and J gave up 0 bases; unmatched junction bases: 4. DNA of the CDR3: TGTGCCAGCATAGCGGGGGCGTTCTCCTACGAGCAGTACTTC. Translated, it gives CASIAGAFSYEQYF.

The chain carries TRBV11-2 and TRBJ2-3; 9 positions match TRBD1. The J segment lost 3 bases and the V segment lost 0 bases, leaving 10 bases of the junction unmatched. CDR1 SGHAT and CDR2 FQNNGV come from the germline V gene. CDR3 size: 18 residues. The chain's CDR3 is CASSLDLGTGRRTDTQYF. The CDR3 DNA sequence: TGTGCCAGCAGCTTAGATCTAGGGACAGGGAGGCGGACAGATACGCAGTATTTT.

The rearrangement uses TRBV6-2 or TRBV6-3 and TRBJ2-7, with 13 bases matching TRBD2. Germline-derived CDR1 and CDR2 are MNHEY and SVGEGT. The CDR3 runs to 17 residues. The ends lost 4 bases at V and 3 bases at J; junction bases unmatched: 9. Here the CDR3 DNA reads TGTGCCAGCAGTTTCAGGACTAGCGGGAGAATGAGCTACGAGCAGTACTTC. Protein sequence: CASSFRTSGRMSYEQYF.

This clonotype was observed many times. This chain links TRBV12-3 or TRBV12-4 with TRBJ2-5; 7 nucleotides agree with TRBD2. The CDR3 has 14 amino acids. V shed 4 bases, J shed 7 bases, and the junction held 9 bases outside the gene matches. CDR3 amino acids: CASSSLDPGGTQYF. The CDR3 nucleotides read TGTGCCAGCAGTTCCCTAGATCCGGGGGGGACCCAGTACTTC.

This clonotype was observed many times. V usage is TRBV4-2 and J usage is TRBJ2-3, with 7 bases lining up with TRBD2. The length of the CDR3 is 15 residues. Looked up from germline, CDR1 is LGHNA and CDR2 is YNFKEQ. J gave up 4 bases and V 1 base, and 5 bases lay outside the gene matches. DNA for the CDR3: TGTGCCAGCAGCCAAGGGAGGACTAGTGCAGATACGCAGTATTTT. Translation gives CASSQGRTSADTQYF.

The chain couples TRBV13 to TRBJ2-5, with D perhaps TRBD1 or TRBD2 (5 bases each). CDR1 and CDR2 (germline): PRHDT, FYEKMQ (reference sequence). This CDR3 has 16 residues. The germline V and J ends were trimmed by 0 bases and 2 bases, with 13 bases remaining between them. In DNA, the CDR3 is TGTGCCAGCAGCTTAGGAGCAGGTTGGGGGCAAGAGACCCAGTACTTC. Its translation is CASSLGAGWGQETQYF. Based on the CDR3 plus reference TRBV13 and TRBJ2-5, the full variable domain is AAGVIQSPRHLIKEKRETATLKCYPIPRHDTVYWYQQGPGQDPQFLISFYEKMQSDKGSIPDRFSAQQFSDYHSELNMSSLELGDSALYFCASSLGAGWGQETQYFGPGTRLLVL.

The chain recombines TRBV10-3 with TRBJ1-2; D not resolved. The CDR3 extends over 14 amino acids. V lost 7 bases and J 0 bases, leaving 12 bases between the germline ends. Germline CDR1 ENHRY, CDR2 SYGVKD. CDR3 residues: CAITPTPTNYGYTF. The CDR3 DNA sequence: TGTGCCATCACCCCGACACCAACTAACTATGGCTACACCTTC.

This chain connects TRBV20-1 to TRBJ1-1; D not resolved. V lost 0 bases and J lost 1, with 12 bases in between. The CDR3 is 15 amino acids. The germline CDR1 and CDR2 sequences are DFQATT and SNEGSKA (reference sequence). The CDR3 here is CSARDYRLGNTEAFF. The CDR3 coding sequence is TGCAGTGCTAGAGATTATCGGTTAGGGAACACTGAAGCTTTCTTT.

This clonotype was counted between two and nine times. V is TRBV5-1 and J is TRBJ2-1, with D possibly TRBD2 on 6 matching bases. The J call is in doubt because the DNA end fits TRBJ2-7 better. Germline V CDR1 and CDR2: SGHRS, YFSETQ. The CDR3 has 15 residues. The CDR3 spells CASSSPSVSYNEQYF. In DNA form, the CDR3 reads TGCGCCAGCAGCTCACCTAGCGTATCCTACAATGAGCAGTACTTC.

Many counts were recorded for this clonotype. The chain links TRBV28 to TRBJ2-6; no clear D. The V end was cut by 1 base, the J end by 0 bases, with 4 bases between. The CDR3 is made up of 15 amino acids. CDR1 is MDHEN, CDR2 SYDVKM, per germline. The CDR3: CASSLYNSGANVLTF. CDR3 nucleotide sequence: TGTGCCAGCAGTTTATACAACTCTGGGGCCAACGTCCTGACTTTC.

The chain recombines TRBV24-1 with TRBJ2-1, with TRBD1 as a possible D gene (6 bases). Germline V gene lookup returns CDR1 KGHDR and CDR2 SFDVKD. The CDR3 contains 16 residues. Trimming removed 9 bases from V and 3 bases from J, with 20 bases in between. The chain's CDR3 is CATSFSTGKGYNEQFF. The DNA of the CDR3 is TGTGCCACCTCCTTCTCGACAGGAAAAGGCTACAATGAGCAGTTCTTC.

V is TRBV15 and J is TRBJ2-5; D is unclear. The V end lost 4 bases, the J end lost 11 bases, and 17 bases lay between the germline ends. Germline CDR1 LNHNV, CDR2 YYDKDF (reference sequence). The CDR3 is made up of 13 amino acids. CDR3 protein: CATSKTLEYEQYF. As DNA, the CDR3 is TGTGCCACCAGCAAAACCTTAGAATATGAGCAGTACTTC.

This clonotype was seen a few times. The chain is built from TRBV2 and TRBJ1-1; tentative D call: TRBD1 (5 bases). Germline lookup yields CDR1 SNHLY and CDR2 FYNNEI. Trimming left V 7 bases short and J 0 bases short, with 12 bases between. The CDR3 covers 14 residues. This CDR3 is CASIGGLMNTEAFF. Here the CDR3 DNA reads TGTGCCAGCATCGGGGGGTTAATGAACACTGAAGCTTTCTTT. Together with reference TRBV2 and TRBJ1-1, the CDR3 gives the full variable domain: EPEVTQTPSHQVTQMGQEVILRCVPISNHLYFYWYRQILGQKVEFLVSFYNNEISEKSEIFDDQFSVERPDGSNFTLKIRSTKLEDSAMYFCASIGGLMNTEAFFGQGTRLTVV.

The V gene is TRBV12-3 or TRBV12-4, the J gene TRBJ1-5; D remains ambiguous. The CDR3 totals 17 residues. Deletions cut 3 bases from V and 7 bases from J, with 22 bases between. The CDR3 reads CASSLGGFPNGLQPQHF. The CDR3 DNA reads as TGTGCCAGCAGTTTGGGAGGTTTCCCCAACGGGTTGCAGCCCCAGCATTTT.